This T cell receptor beta chain stems from a study of T cell responses to AZD1222 COVID-19 vaccine. Study-level findings and limits: After two AZD1222 doses, spike-specific TCR breadth and depth rose versus day 0. Seropositivity was recorded at baseline in only 6 or 7 AZD1222 recipients. Donors were largely white British and mainly female; clonal diversity was possibly underestimated. Regions 160-218 and 743-854 dominated among vaccine-associated CD4 TCRs spanning spike.

Trimming left V 3 bases short and J 1 base short, with 15 bases between. Germline V lookup: CDR1 PRHDT, CDR2 FYEKMQ (reference sequence). The CDR3 sequence is 17 residues long. About this clone itself: Its target is unknown.

Generated by immunoSEQ multiplex PCR, the TCRdb table keeps only in-frame clones and is missing some. The table shows 150,000 to 200,000 clones, with 70% to 90% occurring only once. The sequencing here drew on peripheral blood, taken on day 0 of AZD1222 vaccination. The chain recombines TRBV13 with TRBJ1-4; TRBD1 might be the D (6 bases). This clonotype originated in an adult in good health. The DNA of the CDR3 is TGTGCCAGCAGCTTCCCCACAGGGAGTAAAACTAATGAAAAACTGTTTTTT. As protein: CASSFPTGSKTNEKLFF.